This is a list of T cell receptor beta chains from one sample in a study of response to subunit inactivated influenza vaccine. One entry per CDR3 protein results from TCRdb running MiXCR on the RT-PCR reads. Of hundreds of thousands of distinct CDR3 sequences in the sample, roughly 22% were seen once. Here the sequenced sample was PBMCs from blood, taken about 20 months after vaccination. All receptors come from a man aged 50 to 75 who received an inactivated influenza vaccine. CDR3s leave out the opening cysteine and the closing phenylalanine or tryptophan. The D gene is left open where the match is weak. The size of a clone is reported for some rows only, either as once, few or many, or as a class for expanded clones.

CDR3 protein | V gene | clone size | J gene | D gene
ASNVNGEYEQY | TRBV6-1 | . | TRBJ2-7 | .
ASSSQGGTQY | TRBV7-2 | once | TRBJ2-3 | .
ASSLGSGRTGELF | TRBV12-3/TRBV12-4 | few | TRBJ2-2 | .
ASSYSGDEQF | TRBV6-2/TRBV6-3 | few | TRBJ2-1 | .
ASSSLPYGQGYEQY | TRBV12-3/TRBV12-4 | . | TRBJ2-7 | TRBD1
ASSSTANTEAF | TRBV5-1 | many | TRBJ1-1 | .
ASSPRTGVLYSNQPQH | TRBV12-3/TRBV12-4 | . | TRBJ1-5 | TRBD1
ASSQIDRVLRGLESAF | TRBV4-1 | . | TRBJ1-1 | TRBD1
ASSLQGEGLYEQY | TRBV5-1 | . | TRBJ2-7 | .
ATSEVQYNEQF | TRBV24-1 | . | TRBJ2-1 | .
ASSSKGNYGYT | TRBV28 | many | TRBJ1-2 | .
ASSPMDEQF | TRBV10-2 | . | TRBJ2-1 | .
ASSRTELNNSPLH | TRBV5-1 | . | TRBJ1-6 | .
ASTGWGGSYEQY | TRBV12-3/TRBV12-4 | . | TRBJ2-7 | TRBD2
ASSQGKGTQY | TRBV3-1 | few | TRBJ2-3 | .
ASSRGANVLT | TRBV28 | . | TRBJ2-6 | .
SAQQNLGSPLH | TRBV20-1 | . | TRBJ1-6 | .
ASSLEGSGSWYEQY | TRBV5-1 | . | TRBJ2-7 | TRBD2
ASSSGRGRANEKLF | TRBV27 | . | TRBJ1-4 | .
ASSLNRVLTEAF | TRBV12-3/TRBV12-4 | many | TRBJ1-1 | .
ASSPRDRVFHEQY | TRBV6-1 | . | TRBJ2-7 | TRBD1
ASSLEFSRMGGETQY | TRBV7-9 | few | TRBJ2-5 | .
ASSYGQGSRVLYEQY | TRBV6-5 | few | TRBJ2-7 | TRBD1